Listed here are 26 T cell receptor beta chains from one sample, sequenced in a study of blood T cell repertoires in COVID-19. Data came from immunoSEQ multiplex PCR; TCRdb stores just in-frame clones and leaves some out. The sample yields more than 150,000 clones, 65% to 90% seen once. The sequencing sample was made of peripheral blood. The receptor set was obtained from a woman between 50 and 59 years old with acute or convalescent COVID-19.

The chain uses TRBV6-2 or TRBV6-3 and TRBJ2-6, with 9 bases identical to TRBD1. This CDR3 region has 20 residues. V gave up 6 bases and J gave up 0 bases; unmatched junction bases: 15. CDR1 is MNHEY and CDR2 is SVGEGT in the germline V gene. Written as DNA, the CDR3 is TGTGCCAGCAGCGAAAGCCTCCGGGACAGGGCGTACTCTGGGGCCAACGTCCTGACTTTC. As protein: CASSESLRDRAYSGANVLTF.

The J gene is TRBJ2-7, the V gene TRBV9; 7 nucleotides match TRBD1. J was trimmed by 3 bases and V by 6 bases; bases with no gene match: 9. This CDR3 is 14 amino acids long. Germline CDR1 reads SGDLS; CDR2 reads YYNGEE. The DNA of the CDR3 is TGTGCCAGCAATCAGGGACAGCCAATCTACGAGCAGTACTTC. Protein product: CASNQGQPIYEQYF.

About this clone itself: Compared with germline, one end of the junction differs, possibly owing to a read error. This sequence joins TRBV7-2 and TRBJ2-2; the D gene is possibly TRBD2 (6 bases). The germline V gene has CDR1 SGHTA and CDR2 FQGNSA. This CDR3 has 12 amino acids. The CDR3 spells CLPGENTGELFF. The CDR3, as DNA: TGCCTGCCGGGGGAGAACACCGGGGAGCTGTTTTTT.

This chain joins TRBV7-3 and TRBJ1-1, with a weak D call TRBD1 (5 bases). Looked up from germline, CDR1 is SGHTA and CDR2 is FQGTGA. The CDR3 sequence is 18 residues long. Trimming stripped 0 bases from V and 5 bases from J, with 22 bases between. CDR3 bases: TGTGCCAGCAGCTTAACACAGGCGGGGCTAGTATGGGGGACTGAAGCTTTCTTT. This encodes CASSLTQAGLVWGTEAFF. The whole variable domain, remainder taken from reference TRBV7-3 and TRBJ1-1, is GAGVSQTPSNKVTEKGKYVELRCDPISGHTALYWYRQSLGQGPEFLIYFQGTGAADDSGLPNDRFFAVRPEGSVSTLKIQRTERGDSAVYLCASSLTQAGLVWGTEAFFGQGTRLTVV.

CDR3 nucleotide sequence: TGTGCCAGCAGTTTATGGATGGGATCCAAGGGGAAACTGTTTTTT. It encodes CASSLWMGSKGKLFF. The J gene is TRBJ1-4, the V gene TRBV28; a possible D gene is TRBD1 (5 bases). Trimming took off 0 bases at V and 11 bases at J, with 16 bases between the two ends. The germline V gene encodes CDR1 MDHEN and CDR2 SYDVKM. The length of the CDR3 is 15 residues.

The V and J genes are TRBV9 and TRBJ1-1; TRBD1 matches 7 bases. CDR1 SGDLS and CDR2 YYNGEE come from the germline V gene. J was trimmed by 5 bases and V by 4 bases; bases with no gene match: 11. The CDR3 spans 15 residues. The CDR3 loop reads CASSQEPTGETEAFF. The CDR3 DNA reads as TGTGCCAGCAGCCAAGAGCCAACAGGGGAAACTGAAGCTTTCTTT.

The chain has TRBV5-8 and TRBJ1-2; possible D gene TRBD1, 5 bases. The germline gives CDR1 SGHTS, CDR2 YDEGEE. CDR3 length: 13 residues. The V end lost 4 bases, the J end lost 7 bases, and 14 bases lay between the germline ends. The CDR3, as DNA: TGTGCCAGCAGCCCGGGACTCATAGGTGGCTACACCTTC. Translated, it gives CASSPGLIGGYTF.

This chain uses TRBV5-1 with TRBJ2-3; possible D gene TRBD2, 6 bases. V was trimmed by 4 bases and J by 2 bases, leaving 14 bases between them. Germline V CDR1 and CDR2: SGHRS, YFSETQ. CDR3 length equals 15 residues. CDR3 protein: CASSISGLHTDTQYF. The CDR3 nucleotides read TGCGCCAGCAGCATATCGGGACTGCACACAGATACGCAGTATTTT.

V gene TRBV5-8 combines with J gene TRBJ2-7; 8 bases agree with TRBD2. Germline trimming cut 2 bases from V and 2 bases from J; bases unmatched to any gene: 3. The CDR3 is 14 residues long. The germline V gene encodes CDR1 SGHTS and CDR2 YDEGEE. The DNA for the CDR3 is TGTGCCAGCAGCTTTGTGGGACTAGCCTACGAGCAGTACTTC. Amino acids: CASSFVGLAYEQYF.

The V call is TRBV10-3, the J call TRBJ2-1; 10 bases match TRBD2. The CDR3 runs to 15 residues. Per germline, CDR1 ENHRY and CDR2 SYGVKD. Trimming removed 4 bases from V and 5 bases from J; junction bases left unmatched: 5. The CDR3 coding sequence is TGTGCCATCAGTGGTTATAGCGGGGGGAACAATGAGCAGTTCTTC. This sequence encodes CAISGYSGGNNEQFF.

The J gene is TRBJ2-3, the V gene TRBV2; 8 bases fit TRBD2. V gave up 0 bases and J gave up 6 bases; unmatched junction bases: 8. The CDR3 spans 16 residues. Germline assignment: CDR1 SNHLY and CDR2 FYNNEI. The CDR3 region is CASSEAPGGAGDTQYF. The CDR3 nucleotides are TGTGCCAGCAGTGAAGCGCCCGGGGGGGCTGGGGATACGCAGTATTTT.

The gene calls are TRBV7-8 and TRBJ2-4, with TRBD1 identical over 9 bases. The germline gives CDR1 SGHVS, CDR2 FQNEAQ. The CDR3 extends over 14 amino acids. Germline trimming cut 4 bases from V and 7 bases from J; bases unmatched to any gene: 5. For the CDR3, the DNA is TGTGCCAGCAGCTGGGGAGACAGGGGGAACATTCAGTACTTC. Amino acids: CASSWGDRGNIQYF. The full variable domain, its missing parts supplied by reference TRBV7-8 and TRBJ2-4, is GAGVSQSPRYKVAKRGQDVALRCDPISGHVSLFWYQQALGQGPEFLTYFQNEAQLDKSGLPSDRFFAERPEGSVSTLKIQRTQQEDSAVYLCASSWGDRGNIQYFGAGTRLSVL.

The chain uses TRBV7-9 and TRBJ1-2; TRBD1 matches at 8 bases. Germline lookup yields CDR1 SEHNR and CDR2 FQNEAQ (reference sequence). Trimming at V came to 5 bases and at J to 0 bases, leaving 8 bases not matched to a gene. CDR3 length: 16 residues. The CDR3 loop is CASSPSGQESNYGYTF. DNA of the CDR3: TGTGCCAGCAGCCCCTCGGGACAGGAGTCTAACTATGGCTACACCTTC.

V gene TRBV7-3 combines with J gene TRBJ2-1, with 10 nucleotides matching TRBD2. The CDR3 extends over 15 amino acids. V lost 3 bases to trimming and J lost 4 bases; unmatched junction nucleotides: 3. Germline CDR1 reads SGHTA; CDR2 reads FQGTGA. CDR3 nucleotide sequence: TGTGCCAGCAGCTTTGGGACTAGCGCATACAATGAGCAGTTCTTC. This gives the protein CASSFGTSAYNEQFF.

The chain uses TRBV9 and TRBJ2-7; the match to TRBD1 covers 7 bases. After removal of 2 bases from V and 2 bases from J, the junction contained 10 bases not matched to a gene. CDR1 and CDR2 from the germline V gene are SGDLS and YYNGEE. The CDR3 loop spans 16 amino acids. The CDR3 DNA reads as TGTGCCAGCAGCGTCACCCCCTGGGACAGTACCTACGAGCAGTACTTC. Translation: CASSVTPWDSTYEQYF.

The CDR3 coding sequence is TGCGCCAGCAGCTTGGACGGGTACATGAACACTGAAGCTTTCTTT. Protein product: CASSLDGYMNTEAFF. V gene TRBV5-1 combines with J gene TRBJ1-1; D is undetermined. The germline V gene has CDR1 SGHRS and CDR2 YFSETQ. Trimming removed 0 bases at V and 0 bases at J, with 9 bases between. The CDR3 covers 15 residues.

The chain couples TRBV7-9 to TRBJ2-7; 9 nucleotides match TRBD2. The germline V gene has CDR1 SEHNR and CDR2 FQNEAQ (reference sequence). With V trimmed by 3 bases and J by 2 bases, 5 bases remained unmatched. CDR3 length: 15 residues. This CDR3 reads CASSFWTSEPYEQYF. The CDR3 nucleotides are TGTGCCAGCAGCTTCTGGACTAGCGAACCCTACGAGCAGTACTTC.

This chain joins TRBV6-5 and TRBJ2-6; the D gene is possibly TRBD2 (5 bases). V lost 7 bases and J 1 base, leaving 8 bases between the germline ends. This CDR3 contains 14 residues. In germline, CDR1 is MNHEY, CDR2 SVGAGI. Written as DNA, the CDR3 is TGTGCCAGCACTACTAGTTCTGGGGCCAACGTCCTGACTTTC. Protein product: CASTTSSGANVLTF.

The chain uses TRBV11-2 and TRBJ2-5; D gene uncertain. From germline, CDR1 is SGHAT and CDR2 FQNNGV. V was trimmed by 6 bases and J by 3 bases, leaving 11 bases between them. The CDR3 sequence is 13 residues long. For the CDR3, the DNA is TGTGCCAGCAGTAGGCAGGCAGAAGAGACCCAGTACTTC. This sequence encodes CASSRQAEETQYF. The full variable domain, with the rest looked up from reference TRBV11-2 and TRBJ2-5, is EAGVAQSPRYKIIEKRQSVAFWCNPISGHATLYWYQQILGQGPKLLIQFQNNGVVDDSQLPKDRFSAERLKGVDSTLKIQPAKLEDSAVYLCASSRQAEETQYFGPGTRLLVL.

The chain carries TRBV6-6 and TRBJ1-1; 8 bases are a match to TRBD1. The germline gives CDR1 MNHNY, CDR2 SVGAGI (reference sequence). The ends lost 0 bases at V and 4 bases at J; junction bases unmatched: 7. The length of the CDR3 is 16 residues. The CDR3 sequence is CASSYSVSTGGTEAFF. CDR3 nucleotides: TGTGCCAGCAGTTACTCAGTGTCTACAGGGGGCACTGAAGCTTTCTTT.

As to this clone: One junction end disagrees with the germline gene, perhaps due to a read error. The rearrangement uses TRBV24-1 and TRBJ2-1; 10 bases agree with TRBD2. Germline CDR1 KGHDR, CDR2 SFDVKD. The CDR3 is made up of 14 amino acids. CDR3 bases: TGTGCCGCCAGGGGGGCTAGCGGGAGCAATGAGCAGTTCTTC. It yields the protein CAARGASGSNEQFF.

V and J are TRBV24-1 and TRBJ2-7; 16 bases match TRBD2. The J segment lost 6 bases and the V segment lost 4 bases, leaving 5 bases of the junction unmatched. CDR3 length: 16 amino acids. The V gene's germline CDR1 is KGHDR and CDR2 SFDVKD. The CDR3 DNA sequence: TGTGCCACCAGTGAGGGGACTAGCGGGAGGGCCGTCGAGCAGTACTTC. This gives the protein CATSEGTSGRAVEQYF.

This chain links TRBV14 with TRBJ2-7; the match to TRBD1 covers 8 bases. Germline V gene data show CDR1 as SGHDN and CDR2 as FVKESK. J gave up 5 bases and V 5 bases, and 8 bases lay outside the gene matches. The CDR3 covers 14 residues. The CDR3 coding sequence is TGTGCCAGCAGCAAAGGACAGGGTTTCAACGAGCAGTACTTC. Amino acids: CASSKGQGFNEQYF.

The CDR3 DNA reads TGTGCCAGCAGCTCAGGGGGCCCTAGCGGATTATACAATGAGCAGTTCTTC. It codes for CASSSGGPSGLYNEQFF. This chain links TRBV11-3 with TRBJ2-1; D is perhaps TRBD1 (8 bases). Trimming stripped 4 bases from V and 4 bases from J, with 20 bases between. Germline V gene lookup returns CDR1 SGHNT and CDR2 YENEEA. The CDR3 is 17 residues long.

The rearrangement uses TRBV5-1 and TRBJ2-3, with 8 bases matching TRBD1. The CDR3 is 18 amino acids. Germline V gene data show CDR1 as SGHRS and CDR2 as YFSETQ. After removal of 5 bases from V and 3 bases from J, the junction contained 17 bases not matched to a gene. This CDR3 is CASSWDRWGMGPTDTQYF. CDR3 nucleotides: TGCGCCAGCAGTTGGGACAGGTGGGGTATGGGGCCTACAGATACGCAGTATTTT. Based on the CDR3 plus reference TRBV5-1 and TRBJ2-3, the full variable domain is KAGVTQTPRYLIKTRGQQVTLSCSPISGHRSVSWYQQTPGQGLQFLFEYFSETQRNKGNFPGRFSGRQFSNSRSEMNVSTLELGDSALYLCASSWDRWGMGPTDTQYFGPGTRLTVL.

The chain couples TRBV2 to TRBJ1-2; weak D call: TRBD1 (6 bases). Trimming removed 3 bases at V and 8 bases at J, with 10 bases between. From germline, CDR1 is SNHLY and CDR2 FYNNEI. This CDR3 comprises 12 residues. The DNA for the CDR3 is TGTGCCAGCAGTGACTTCGGACAGGGCTACACCTTC. Amino acid sequence: CASSDFGQGYTF.